The 7 T cell receptor beta chains in this list originate from one sample, sequenced in a study of identical twins. TCRdb re-derived calls from the 5' RACE reads in MiXCR, one entry per CDR3 protein. The profile covers about 300,000 distinct CDR3 sequences, with 9% to 15% appearing a single time and around 6.9% taken by the ten largest. These same data were also listed under a study on yellow fever vaccine responses in identical twins.

Sequenced sample: CD8+ T cells sorted from blood. The receptors shown here come from a woman in her late teens or twenties in good health.

This clonotype turned up a few times. The chain is built from TRBV3-1 and TRBJ1-2; D gene unclear. Looked up from germline, CDR1 is LGHDT and CDR2 is YNNKEL (reference sequence). Trimming left V 0 bases short and J 4 bases short, with 6 bases between. The CDR3 spans 13 residues. The CDR3 region is CASSQEGGYGYTF. The CDR3 coding sequence is TGTGCCAGCAGCCAAGAAGGAGGCTATGGCTACACCTTC. Filled out from reference TRBV3-1 and TRBJ1-2, the complete variable domain reads DTAVSQTPKYLVTQMGNDKSIKCEQNLGHDTMYWYKQDSKKFLKIMFSYNNKELIINETVPNRFSPKSPDKAHLNLHINSLELGDSAVYFCASSQEGGYGYTFGSGTRLTVV.

This clonotype was seen only a few times. V and J are TRBV3-1 and TRBJ2-2, with D perhaps matching TRBD2 (6 bases). The CDR3 totals 15 residues. V was shortened by 2 bases and J by 4 bases, with 11 bases between the two germline ends. Germline lookup yields CDR1 LGHDT and CDR2 YNNKEL (reference sequence). Here the CDR3 DNA reads TGTGCCAGCAGCCAAAGACTAGTTGTCACCGGGGAGCTGTTTTTT. Protein product: CASSQRLVVTGELFF.

The chain joins TRBV2 to TRBJ2-3; a weak D match, TRBD2 (5 bases). Germline values: CDR1 SNHLY, CDR2 FYNNEI. This CDR3 comprises 12 residues. V was trimmed by 9 bases and J by 5 bases, leaving 12 bases between them. CDR3 protein: CASPPAGDTQYF. The CDR3 coding sequence is TGTGCCAGTCCACCGGCGGGAGATACGCAGTATTTT.

V is TRBV13 and J is TRBJ2-1; TRBD2 aligns across 11 bases. This CDR3 is 19 amino acids long. The V and J ends lost 5 bases and 5 bases, in that order; junction bases with no gene match: 17. Germline assignment: CDR1 PRHDT and CDR2 FYEKMQ (reference sequence). The chain's CDR3 is CASSPPSVLAGEAHNEQFF. The CDR3 nucleotides read TGTGCCAGCAGCCCGCCCTCGGTACTAGCGGGGGAGGCACACAATGAGCAGTTCTTC.

The chain is built from TRBV27 and TRBJ2-7; D perhaps matches TRBD1 (6 bases). Deletions cut 6 bases from V and 3 bases from J, with 12 bases between. The CDR3 consists of 13 residues. Germline-derived CDR1 and CDR2 are MNHEY and SMNVEV (reference sequence). CDR3 amino acids: CASRGTRDYEQYF. CDR3 nucleotide sequence: TGTGCCAGCAGAGGGACAAGAGACTACGAGCAGTACTTC.

This chain links TRBV6-5 with TRBJ2-3; possibly TRBD1 for D (6 bases). CDR1 is MNHEY and CDR2 is SVGAGI in the germline V gene. The CDR3 spans 19 residues. V lost 0 bases and J 1 base, leaving 20 bases between the germline ends. CDR3 loop: CASSYSIVDRASGTDTQYF. Written as DNA, the CDR3 is TGTGCCAGCAGTTACTCGATAGTGGACAGAGCTTCTGGCACAGATACGCAGTATTTT.

The chain joins TRBV5-1 to TRBJ1-2; D gene uncertain. Trimming pared 2 bases from V and 5 bases from J, leaving 10 bases between. Germline V gene sequence: CDR1 SGHRS, CDR2 YFSETQ. The CDR3 is 13 residues long. The CDR3 is CASSFLTRYGYTF. The DNA for the CDR3 is TGCGCCAGCAGCTTTTTAACACGGTATGGCTACACCTTC.